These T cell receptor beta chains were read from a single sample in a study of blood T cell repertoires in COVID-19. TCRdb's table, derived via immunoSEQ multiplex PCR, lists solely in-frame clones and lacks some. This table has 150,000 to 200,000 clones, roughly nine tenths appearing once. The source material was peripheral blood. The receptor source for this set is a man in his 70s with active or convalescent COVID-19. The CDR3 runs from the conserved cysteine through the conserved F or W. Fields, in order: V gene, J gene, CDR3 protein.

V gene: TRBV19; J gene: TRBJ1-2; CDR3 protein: CASSIQATGLGYGYTF
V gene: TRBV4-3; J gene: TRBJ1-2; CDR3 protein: CASSQDLGRGFYGYTF
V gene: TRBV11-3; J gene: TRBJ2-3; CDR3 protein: CASSIGLGTQYF
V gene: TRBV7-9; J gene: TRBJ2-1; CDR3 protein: CASSPTLLNEQFF
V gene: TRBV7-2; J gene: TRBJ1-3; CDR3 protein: CASSFRDRVSGNTIYF
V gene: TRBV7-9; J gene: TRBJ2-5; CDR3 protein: CASSLDRGIGETQYF
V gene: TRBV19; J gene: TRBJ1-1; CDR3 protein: CASSIYRGNTEAFF
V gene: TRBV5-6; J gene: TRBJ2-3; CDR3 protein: CASSLEELTDTQYF
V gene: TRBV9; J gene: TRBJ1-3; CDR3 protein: CASSGGQNGNTIYF
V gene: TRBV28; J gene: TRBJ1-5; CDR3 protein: CASRSSNQPQHF
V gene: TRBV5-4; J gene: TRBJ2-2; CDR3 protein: CASSFYQGGIGELFF
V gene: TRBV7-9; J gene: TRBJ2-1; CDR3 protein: CASSWSGGVSYNEQFF
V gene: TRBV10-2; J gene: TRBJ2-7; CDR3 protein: CASSTAGVPSYEQYF
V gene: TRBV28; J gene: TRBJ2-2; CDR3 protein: CASSFTGGAGTGELFF
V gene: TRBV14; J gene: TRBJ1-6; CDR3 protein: CASSRHGTGGNAPLHF
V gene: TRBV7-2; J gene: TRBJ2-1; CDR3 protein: CASSLSGPTYNEQFF
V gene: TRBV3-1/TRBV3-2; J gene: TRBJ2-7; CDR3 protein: CASSQVEYEQYF
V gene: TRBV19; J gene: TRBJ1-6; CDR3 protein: CASSATQGASPLHF
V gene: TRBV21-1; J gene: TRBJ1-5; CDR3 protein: CASTTTVFYSNQPQHF
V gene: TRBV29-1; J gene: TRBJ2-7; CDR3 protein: CSVEPGTRSDEQYF
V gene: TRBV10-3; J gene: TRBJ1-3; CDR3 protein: CAISPRTGASGNTIYF
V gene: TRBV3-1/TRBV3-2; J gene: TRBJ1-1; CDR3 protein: CASSRVLQAEAFF
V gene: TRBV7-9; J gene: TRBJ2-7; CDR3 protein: CASSTGLYHEQYF
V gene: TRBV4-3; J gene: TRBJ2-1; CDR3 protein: CASSQDLTFNEQFF
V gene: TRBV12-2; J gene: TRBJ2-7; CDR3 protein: CASRFCGDRSSYEQYF
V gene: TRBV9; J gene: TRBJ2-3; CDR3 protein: CASSVVGTSGNTDTQYF
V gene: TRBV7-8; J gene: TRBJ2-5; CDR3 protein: CASTPPRTLRGETQYF
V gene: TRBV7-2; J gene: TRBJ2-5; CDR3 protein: CASSLEGGTGETQYF
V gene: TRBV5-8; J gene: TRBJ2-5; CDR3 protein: CASSLFSQEAQYF
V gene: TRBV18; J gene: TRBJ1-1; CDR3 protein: CASSPGAGREAFF
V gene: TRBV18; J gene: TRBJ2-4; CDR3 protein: CASSPQERTKNIQYF
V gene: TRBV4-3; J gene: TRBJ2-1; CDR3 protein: CASSQELLAGPTEQFF
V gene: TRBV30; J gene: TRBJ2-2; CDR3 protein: CAYEGQGSGELFF
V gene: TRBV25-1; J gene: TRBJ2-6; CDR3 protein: CASSDEVFAGANVLTF
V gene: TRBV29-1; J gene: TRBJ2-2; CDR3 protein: CSVDSGGTTGELFF
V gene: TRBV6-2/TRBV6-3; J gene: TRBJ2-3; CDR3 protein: CASSYDPRGISTDTQYF
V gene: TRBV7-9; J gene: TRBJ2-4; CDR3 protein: CASSASVTKNIQYF